The 8 T cell receptor beta chains below all came from one sample that was sequenced in a study of blood T cell repertoires in COVID-19. Generated by immunoSEQ multiplex PCR, the TCRdb table keeps only in-frame clones and is missing some. The sample has 30,000 to 50,000 clones, 85% to 90% seen once. Specimen: peripheral blood. The origin of the receptors is a man aged 50-59 years with active or convalescent COVID-19.

The chain recombines TRBV5-6 with TRBJ1-3; D unresolved. The CDR3 consists of 15 residues. V was trimmed by 1 base and J by 2 bases, leaving 10 bases between them. The germline V gene has CDR1 SGHDT and CDR2 YYEEEE. CDR3 sequence reads: CASSLSAVTGNTIYF. The CDR3 DNA follows: TGTGCCAGCAGCTTGAGTGCGGTGACTGGAAACACCATATATTTT.

J is TRBJ2-2 and V is TRBV7-6, with TRBD1 matching 8 bases. There are 15 residues in the CDR3. Germline CDR1 reads SGHVS; CDR2 reads FNYEAQ. V was clipped by 5 bases and J by 5 bases; unmatched bases: 7. As DNA, the CDR3 is TGTGCCAGCAGCAAGGACAGGGTTCGGACCGGGGAGCTGTTTTTT. This sequence encodes CASSKDRVRTGELFF.

This clone was observed a single time. This chain connects TRBV6-5 to TRBJ1-2; D is ambiguous. The CDR3 is 12 residues long. Germline V gives CDR1 MNHEY, CDR2 SVGAGI. The V and J ends lost 2 bases and 7 bases respectively, with 8 bases between them. Here the CDR3 reads CASSYGGIGYTF. Here the CDR3 DNA reads TGTGCCAGCAGTTACGGAGGGATTGGCTACACCTTC.

This chain links TRBV3-1 (or the pseudogene TRBV3-2) with TRBJ2-2, with 10 positions matching TRBD2. Losses at the gene ends were 2 bases for V and 5 bases for J; bases not matched to a gene: 14. The V gene's germline CDR1 is LGHDT and CDR2 YNNKEL (reference sequence). This CDR3 is 19 amino acids long. For the CDR3, the DNA is TGTGCCAGCAGCCAATTCCGATATGGAGCGGGAGGGGGAACCGGGGAGCTGTTTTTT. It translates to CASSQFRYGAGGGTGELFF.

This clone was detected a few times. At one of its ends the junction is not consistent with the germline gene, which may arise from a read error. This chain joins TRBV25-1 and TRBJ1-4, with a tentative D call TRBD1 (6 bases). The germline gives CDR1 MGHDK, CDR2 SYGVNS. The CDR3 extends over 15 amino acids. CDR3 loop: CASSLSGTPSERLFF. CDR3 nucleotides: TGTGCCAGCAGTTTATCCGGGACACCTTCTGAAAGACTGTTTTTT.

The chain is built from TRBV6-5 and TRBJ2-2; D not resolved. The V gene lost 6 bases and the J gene lost 7 bases, with 12 bases spanning the gap. Germline assignment: CDR1 MNHEY and CDR2 SVGAGI. CDR3 length equals 13 residues. The CDR3 DNA is TGTGCCAGCAGCGATTCTCGGTACGGGGAGCTGTTTTTT. It encodes CASSDSRYGELFF.

This clone was counted only a few times. The genes are TRBV28 and TRBJ2-2, with unresolved D. CDR1 is MDHEN, CDR2 SYDVKM, per germline. The V end was cut by 3 bases, the J end by 7 bases, with 6 bases between. The CDR3 consists of 12 residues. The CDR3 sequence: CASSFLSGELFF. The DNA of the CDR3 is TGTGCCAGCAGTTTCCTAAGCGGGGAGCTGTTTTTT.

In its sample, this clone was seen once. The V gene is TRBV2, the J gene TRBJ2-1; 15 nucleotides align to TRBD2. The germline V gene encodes CDR1 SNHLY and CDR2 FYNNEI. V trimming: 6 bases; J trimming: 1 base; junction bases outside the gene matches: 10. The CDR3 totals 19 residues. The CDR3 coding sequence is TGTGCCAGCAGCAAAAGGACTAGCGGGAGGGCCTGGTCCTACAATGAGCAGTTCTTC. Translating gives CASSKRTSGRAWSYNEQFF.